This TCR beta chain was captured by sequencing in a study of blood T cell repertoires in COVID-19. Overall study context: The United States, Italy and Spain supplied acute and convalescent COVID-19 samples. Nucleic acid was either cDNA or gDNA, and it came from T cells, B-cell-depleted T cells, or PBMCs.

The authors' processing: The assay estimated nucleated cells by amplifying reference gene primers. Here immunoSEQ multiplex PCR was the method, and the copy in TCRdb shows in-frame clones only, minus some. The V and J calls and the clone size are those of that table, but D and trimming were determined from the DNA. The sample comprises around 200,000 clones, more than 60% of which are singletons, and about 13% rests with the top ten. Trimming left V 1 base short and J 8 bases short, with 11 bases between. CDR3 length: 13 residues. Germline V gives CDR1 SGHVS, CDR2 FQNEAQ. This rearrangement joins TRBV7-8 to TRBJ1-2; TRBD1 might be the D (6 bases). Material: peripheral blood. This TCR derives from a man aged 50-59 years who had recovered from COVID-19. For the CDR3, the DNA is TGTGCCAGCAGCTTAGGGGGGCTAGGGGGCTACACCTTC. Translation gives CASSLGGLGGYTF.